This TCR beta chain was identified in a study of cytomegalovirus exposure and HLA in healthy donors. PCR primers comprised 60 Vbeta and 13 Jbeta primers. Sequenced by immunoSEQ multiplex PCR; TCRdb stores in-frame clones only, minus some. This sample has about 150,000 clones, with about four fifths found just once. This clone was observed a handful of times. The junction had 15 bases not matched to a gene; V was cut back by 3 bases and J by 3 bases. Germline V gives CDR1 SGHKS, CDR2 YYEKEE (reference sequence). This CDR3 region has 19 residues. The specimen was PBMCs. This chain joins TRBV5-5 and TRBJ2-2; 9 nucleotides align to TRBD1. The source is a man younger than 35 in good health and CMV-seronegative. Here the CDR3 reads CASSSLRGQGWRDTGELFF. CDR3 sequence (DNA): TGTGCCAGCAGCTCTTTGAGGGGACAGGGATGGCGGGACACCGGGGAGCTGTTTTTT.